This T cell receptor beta chain was captured by sequencing in a study of T cell responses to AZD1222 COVID-19 vaccine. Study-wide results and limits: Increased Spike-specific TCR breadth and depth were observed after two AZD1222 doses. Repertoires were sampled only after the peak T cell response. Spike-spanning, vaccine-associated CD4 TCRs were dominant at 160-218 and 743-854. Clonal diversity was possibly underestimated, and the donors were mostly white British, with more females.

There are 13 residues in the CDR3. Germline V lookup: CDR1 LNHDA, CDR2 SQIVND (reference sequence). With 3 bases removed from V and 8 bases from J, the gap between germline ends came to 10 bases. Of note for this clone: The target antigen is unknown.

Produced via immunoSEQ multiplex PCR; TCRdb's table is partial and in-frame only. The table includes about 120,000 clones, roughly 87% detected once. The source is an adult who received the AZD1222 COVID-19 vaccine. Sequences were derived from peripheral blood, sampled 28 days after the second AZD1222 dose. The chain employs TRBV19 and TRBJ2-2; a possible D gene is TRBD2 (6 bases). The CDR3 here is CASSMVGGGELFF. The CDR3 DNA follows: TGTGCCAGTAGTATGGTCGGGGGTGGGGAGCTGTTTTTT.